The 24 T cell receptor beta chains below come from one sample, sequenced in a study of T cells in localized non-small cell lung cancer (dated by TCRdb to 2018 to 2020). Library construction relied on the immunoSEQ multiplex PCR assay. Not all clones reach the TCRdb copy of this immuneACCESS table, which keeps in-frame sequences only. Checked studies attribute under half of the gap to unresolved V genes and leave the rest unexplained. Within this sample are 25,000 or so clones, with about 81% of them counted one time only. In total, the top ten clones hold roughly 4.5% of the sample. Specimen: peripheral blood, collected before any cancer treatment. These receptors originate from a woman aged 40-69 years with stage I lung adenocarcinoma.

The rearrangement joins TRBV5-6 to TRBJ2-7; D is uncertain. The CDR3 spans 17 residues. Trimming pared 2 bases from V and 5 bases from J, leaving 23 bases between. The germline CDR1 and CDR2 sequences are SGHDT and YYEEEE. The CDR3 spells CASSFGPPSPNPHEQYF. CDR3 sequence (DNA): TGTGCCAGCAGCTTTGGGCCCCCCTCACCCAACCCTCACGAGCAGTACTTC. Full variable domain (rest looked up from reference TRBV5-6 and TRBJ2-7): DAGVTQSPTHLIKTRGQQVTLRCSPKSGHDTVSWYQQALGQGPQFIFQYYEEEERQRGNFPDRFSGHQFPNYSSELNVNALLLGDSALYLCASSFGPPSPNPHEQYFGPGTRLTVT.

The J gene is TRBJ2-3, the V gene TRBV6-4; 8 bases align to TRBD2. J lost 4 bases, V lost 8 bases, and 8 bases had no gene match. The CDR3 has 14 residues. Germline V gene data show CDR1 as MRHNA and CDR2 as SNTAGT. The CDR3 DNA reads TGTGCCAGCTCCCCCGGGGGGGTAGCAGATACGCAGTATTTT. This sequence encodes CASSPGGVADTQYF.

J is TRBJ1-1 and V is TRBV6-1; 7 bases match TRBD1. The CDR3 has 14 amino acids. With V trimmed by 7 bases and J by 4 bases, 9 bases remained unmatched. CDR1 and CDR2 (germline): MNHNS, SASEGT. The CDR3 DNA reads as TGTGCCAGCACCTGGACAGGCTGGGGCACTGAAGCTTTCTTT. As protein: CASTWTGWGTEAFF.

The rearrangement uses TRBV14 and TRBJ1-1; D gene unclear. This CDR3 region has 15 residues. V was clipped by 4 bases and J by 2 bases, with 14 bases between them. Germline values: CDR1 SGHDN, CDR2 FVKESK. The CDR3 region has the DNA TGTGCCAGCAGCCGTCAAGGACTGTCTAACACTGAAGCTTTCTTT. It translates to CASSRQGLSNTEAFF. Together with reference TRBV14 and TRBJ1-1, the CDR3 gives the full variable domain: EAGVTQFPSHSVIEKGQTVTLRCDPISGHDNLYWYRRVMGKEIKFLLHFVKESKQDESGMPNNRFLAERTGGTYSTLKVQPAELEDSGVYFCASSRQGLSNTEAFFGQGTRLTVV.

This clone appeared a single time. This sequence joins TRBV11-3 and TRBJ1-3; D is ambiguous. Germline V lookup: CDR1 SGHNT, CDR2 YENEEA. Trimming shortened V by 8 bases and J by 11 bases, and 13 bases separated the two germline ends. The CDR3 spans 11 residues. The CDR3 region is CASSLLGPIYF. The CDR3 bases are TGTGCCAGCTCCCTCCTCGGCCCCATATATTTT.

This chain uses TRBV18 with TRBJ2-6; D is ambiguous. CDR3 length: 18 residues. Germline-derived CDR1 and CDR2 are KGHSH and LQKENI. V was clipped by 5 bases and J by 5 bases, with 22 bases between them. The CDR3 nucleotides are TGTGCCAGCTCAAAGCTGAAGGATTTACAAAGTCGGGCCAACGTCCTGACTTTC. This gives the protein CASSKLKDLQSRANVLTF.

The chain links TRBV9 to TRBJ2-1; no definite D call. Trimming removed 3 bases at V and 8 bases at J, with 15 bases between. CDR3 length: 14 amino acids. The germline gives CDR1 SGDLS, CDR2 YYNGEE. The CDR3 loop is CASSDSVERHEQFF. DNA for the CDR3: TGTGCCAGCAGCGACAGTGTAGAGAGGCATGAGCAGTTCTTC.

The chain is built from TRBV6-6 and TRBJ2-7, with 9 bases that match TRBD2. The CDR3 loop spans 15 amino acids. Trimming took 6 bases from V and 4 from J; bases not matched to a gene: 10. The germline CDR1 and CDR2 sequences are MNHNY and SVGAGI (reference sequence). The CDR3, as DNA: TGTGCCAGCAGAATCGGGAGCGGGGGGAGGTACGAGCAGTACTTC. It specifies CASRIGSGGRYEQYF.

The chain joins TRBV2 to TRBJ1-1, with 7 bases that match TRBD1. V lost 1 base to trimming and J lost 11 bases; unmatched junction nucleotides: 4. The CDR3 contains 12 residues. The V gene's germline CDR1 is SNHLY and CDR2 FYNNEI. The CDR3 DNA sequence: TGTGCCAGCAGTGAAGAGGGGGCCAGGGCTTTCTTT. As protein: CASSEEGARAFF.

The chain uses TRBV18 and TRBJ2-1; a possible D gene is TRBD1 (5 bases). CDR1 and CDR2 from the germline V gene are KGHSH and LQKENI. This CDR3 is built from 15 residues. Trimming removed 2 bases from V and 9 bases from J, with 17 bases in between. The DNA for the CDR3 is TGTGCCAGCTCACCAATGGCTAGAAGGGGTGGTGAGCAGTTCTTC. Protein product: CASSPMARRGGEQFF.

This chain links TRBV7-6 with TRBJ2-2; no firm D call. The V and J ends lost 1 base and 2 bases respectively, with 5 bases between them. The CDR3 is 14 amino acids. Germline V CDR1 and CDR2: SGHVS, FNYEAQ. The CDR3 loop is CASSLGSNTGELFF. In DNA form, the CDR3 reads TGTGCCAGCAGCTTAGGAAGCAACACCGGGGAGCTGTTTTTT.

The V call is TRBV7-2, the J call TRBJ2-2; TRBD1 matches at 8 bases. The length of the CDR3 is 15 residues. V lost 1 base, J lost 5 bases, and 3 bases stayed unmatched. Germline values: CDR1 SGHTA, CDR2 FQGNSA. CDR3 in amino acids: CASSLGQGATGELFF. DNA for the CDR3: TGTGCCAGCAGCTTAGGGCAGGGGGCTACCGGGGAGCTGTTTTTT.

This clone is termed medium-sized. This chain joins TRBV6-6 and TRBJ2-5; D is perhaps TRBD2 (6 bases). The CDR3 length is 11 residues. The ends were cut back, 8 bases at V and 7 bases at J, with 11 bases in the middle. Germline V CDR1 and CDR2: MNHNY, SVGAGI (reference sequence). Here the CDR3 DNA reads TGTGCCAGCGCCCTGGGAGGGACCCAGTACTTC. Protein product: CASALGGTQYF.

The rearrangement links TRBV29-1 to TRBJ2-5, with D unclear. The V and J ends lost 0 bases and 5 bases respectively, with 1 base between them. The germline gives CDR1 SQVTM, CDR2 ANQGSEA. This CDR3 comprises 10 residues. The CDR3 coding sequence is TGCAGCGTTGAAGAGGAGACCCAGTACTTC. It translates to CSVEEETQYF.

This chain links TRBV7-9 with TRBJ2-3, with 9 bases matching TRBD1. The CDR3 consists of 15 residues. The germline V gene has CDR1 SEHNR and CDR2 FQNEAQ (reference sequence). J gave up 9 bases and V 1 base, and 8 bases lay outside the gene matches. The CDR3 spells CASSLENRGHRTQYF. The CDR3 DNA reads as TGTGCCAGCAGCTTAGAAAACAGGGGGCATCGGACGCAGTATTTT.

The chain links TRBV19 to TRBJ2-3; 7 nucleotides line up with TRBD1. V lost 1 base and J lost 8; bases outside the gene matches: 6. There are 14 residues in the CDR3. From germline, CDR1 is LNHDA and CDR2 SQIVND (reference sequence). CDR3 nucleotide sequence: TGTGCCAGTAGTATAGGCATCCAGGGGGTTACGCAGTATTTT. It encodes CASSIGIQGVTQYF.

The chain joins TRBV7-2 to TRBJ2-1; 13 bases are shared with TRBD2. There are 16 residues in the CDR3. V shed 4 bases and J 4 bases; nucleotides not matched to a gene: 4. CDR1 SGHTA and CDR2 FQGNSA come from the germline V gene. CDR3 region: CASSSRLAGGYNEQFF. In DNA form, the CDR3 reads TGTGCCAGCAGCTCCCGACTAGCGGGGGGATACAATGAGCAGTTCTTC.

J is TRBJ1-1 and V is TRBV7-9; D not certain. V lost 5 bases, J lost 1 base, and 8 bases lay in between. From germline, CDR1 is SEHNR and CDR2 FQNEAQ (reference sequence). This CDR3 spans 13 amino acids. CDR3 sequence: CASSPWGNTEAFF. The CDR3 DNA sequence: TGTGCCAGCAGCCCCTGGGGGAACACTGAAGCTTTCTTT.

This clone was detected once. The chain carries TRBV4-3 and TRBJ2-6; D gene unclear. The germline V gene encodes CDR1 LGHNA and CDR2 YSLEER. The CDR3 spans 16 residues. Between the trimmed V and J ends, which lost 4 bases and 0 bases, there was a span of 10 bases. In DNA, the CDR3 is TGCGCCAGCAGCCTCGAAAGTAGCTCTGGGGCCAACGTCCTGACTTTC. This encodes CASSLESSSGANVLTF.

The gene calls are TRBV6-1 and TRBJ2-2; D not certain. The CDR3 runs 15 residues. Germline V gene data show CDR1 as MNHNS and CDR2 as SASEGT. Trimming stripped 2 bases from V and 4 bases from J, with 11 bases between. CDR3 amino acids: CASSEFSSFTGELFF. The CDR3 bases are TGTGCCAGCAGTGAATTCTCGAGCTTCACCGGGGAGCTGTTTTTT.

The chain joins TRBV4-3 to TRBJ1-2; 8 bases are a match to TRBD1. With 0 bases clipped from V and 1 base from J, the junction kept 7 bases outside the gene matches. This CDR3 is 17 amino acids long. Germline V gene data show CDR1 as LGHNA and CDR2 as YSLEER. CDR3 residues: CASSQDAQGAINYGYTF. The CDR3 nucleotides are TGCGCCAGCAGCCAAGATGCCCAGGGGGCGATTAACTATGGCTACACCTTC.

Turning to this clone: The junction does not match germline at one end; this may be a read error. The chain combines TRBV7-9 with TRBJ1-1; D perhaps matches TRBD1 (5 bases). The V gene's germline CDR1 is SEHNR and CDR2 FQNEAQ (reference sequence). This CDR3 has 15 amino acids. The CDR3 DNA follows: TGTGCCAGCATCTTAGTGGGGGGGAGGAACACTGAAGCTTTCTTT. The encoded protein is CASILVGGRNTEAFF.

The V call is TRBV27, the J call TRBJ2-5; the match to TRBD2 covers 11 bases. The CDR3 consists of 15 residues. The ends lost 3 bases at V and 1 base at J; junction bases unmatched: 1. Germline CDR1 is MNHEY and CDR2 is SMNVEV (reference sequence). CDR3 coding DNA: TGTGCCAGCAGTTTCGGGACTAGCGGCCAAGAGACCCAGTACTTC. Encoded protein: CASSFGTSGQETQYF.

The chain uses TRBV7-6 and TRBJ2-5; possibly TRBD2 for D (6 bases). In germline, CDR1 is SGHVS, CDR2 FNYEAQ. V was clipped by 4 bases and J by 7 bases, with 22 bases between them. This CDR3 is 16 amino acids long. CDR3 in amino acids: CASSSLLTGGGGTQYF. The CDR3 bases are TGTGCCAGCAGCTCGCTCCTTACTGGGGGAGGTGGGACCCAGTACTTC.